The clone carrying this T cell receptor (beta chain) has a single count. Its antigen remains unidentified. This entry comes from a study of T cell responses to AZD1222 COVID-19 vaccine. Study-wide results and limits: There were repertoire samples only from the period after the peak T cell response. Nearly half of unique spike-specific TCRs reportedly avoided B.1.351 and B.1.1.7 mutated regions. Clonal diversity may have been underestimated, and the donors were mostly white British, with more females than males. There were vaccine-associated CD4 TCRs across spike, dominant at 160-218 and 743-854.

This table comes from immunoSEQ multiplex PCR, and its TCRdb copy is limited to in-frame clones, with some not included. The sample has 150,000 to 200,000 clones, 80% to 95% seen once. From germline, CDR1 is MNHEY and CDR2 SMNVEV (reference sequence). Losses at the gene ends were 5 bases for V and 3 bases for J; bases not matched to a gene: 5. The CDR3 is made up of 14 amino acids. This receptor was taken from an adult in good health. Sequenced here: peripheral blood, sampled on day 0 of AZD1222 vaccination. V usage is TRBV27 and J usage is TRBJ2-7, with 9 bases identical to TRBD1. The CDR3 bases are TGTGCCAGCAGTACCCGGACAGGGGTCTACGAGCAGTACTTC. Translation gives CASSTRTGVYEQYF.